Listed here are 9 T cell receptor beta chains from one sample, sequenced in a study of blood T cell repertoires in COVID-19. Sequencing was performed with immunoSEQ multiplex PCR; in TCRdb, only in-frame clones are kept and a portion is missing. The sample holds some 530,000 clones; roughly nine tenths are singletons and the top ten take under 9.5%. The material sequenced was PBMCs or T cells enriched from blood (not recorded which). Source of these receptors: a woman aged 55-69 years who had recovered from COVID-19.

The V call is TRBV4-1, the J call TRBJ2-2, with a weak D call TRBD2 (6 bases). Germline CDR1 is MGHRA and CDR2 is YSYEKL. Trimming took off 5 bases at V and 2 bases at J, with 15 bases between the two ends. The CDR3 has 16 residues. CDR3 sequence: CASSFPGLSNTGELFF. The CDR3 nucleotides read TGCGCCAGCAGCTTTCCGGGACTTTCAAACACCGGGGAGCTGTTTTTT.

The gene calls are TRBV23-1 and TRBJ2-5; 9 bases are shared with TRBD2. TRBV23-1 is an open reading frame, and its role is uncertain. This CDR3 has 18 residues. V dropped 4 bases and J dropped 0; count of bases not matched to a gene: 12. The CDR3 DNA reads as TGCGCCAGCAGTCGACTAACGCTAGCGGGGCAATACCAAGAGACCCAGTACTTC. Amino acid sequence: CASSRLTLAGQYQETQYF.

V usage is TRBV11-2 and J usage is TRBJ1-6, with 7 positions matching TRBD1. V trimming: 6 bases; J trimming: 7 bases; junction bases outside the gene matches: 9. Germline loops: CDR1 SGHAT, CDR2 FQNNGV. CDR3 length equals 15 residues. The CDR3 region is CASRPDRAWNSPLHF. The CDR3 coding sequence is TGTGCCAGCAGACCAGACAGGGCATGGAATTCACCCCTCCACTTT.

The V and J genes are TRBV28 and TRBJ2-1, with TRBD2 matching 8 bases. V was clipped by 3 bases and J by 3 bases; unmatched bases: 4. The length of the CDR3 is 15 residues. Germline-derived CDR1 and CDR2 are MDHEN and SYDVKM. CDR3 sequence reads: CASSFSGGDYNEQFF. The CDR3 DNA follows: TGTGCCAGCAGTTTTTCCGGGGGGGACTACAATGAGCAGTTCTTC.

This chain connects TRBV5-1 to TRBJ2-5; the match to TRBD2 covers 9 bases. CDR1 is SGHRS, CDR2 YFSETQ, per germline. The V gene end was trimmed by 5 bases and the J gene end by 7 bases; junction bases not matched to a gene: 12. This CDR3 region has 15 residues. CDR3 nucleotides: TGCGCCAGCAGGAACCTAGCGGGACCCCTAGGGACCCAGTACTTC. Protein: CASRNLAGPLGTQYF.

The rearrangement uses TRBV5-5 and TRBJ1-2; D perhaps matches TRBD1 (5 bases). This CDR3 is built from 13 residues. The V end lost 4 bases, the J end lost 7 bases, and 14 bases lay between the germline ends. Germline CDR1 SGHKS, CDR2 YYEKEE (reference sequence). This CDR3 is CASSPGGVVGYTF. Written as DNA, the CDR3 is TGTGCCAGCAGCCCCGGGGGGGTGGTTGGCTACACCTTC.

The chain employs TRBV3-1 (or the pseudogene TRBV3-2) and TRBJ1-2; D may be TRBD1 (6 bases). The length of the CDR3 is 15 residues. Per germline, CDR1 LGHDT and CDR2 YNNKEL (reference sequence). V dropped 0 bases and J dropped 5 bases, with 13 bases sitting between them. CDR3: CASSQESPGVYGYTF. CDR3 bases: TGTGCCAGCAGCCAAGAGTCCCCAGGGGTGTATGGCTACACCTTC.

The chain carries TRBV6-5 and TRBJ1-2; 9 bases line up with TRBD1. CDR1 is MNHEY, CDR2 SVGAGI, per germline. The CDR3 loop spans 14 amino acids. Trimming took 7 bases from V and 8 from J; bases not matched to a gene: 11. In DNA form, the CDR3 reads TGTGCCAGCAAAAACCGGGACAGGGTCGGCGGCTACACCTTC. Translated: CASKNRDRVGGYTF.

J is TRBJ2-1 and V is TRBV13, with TRBD2 matching 12 bases. Germline lookup yields CDR1 PRHDT and CDR2 FYEKMQ (reference sequence). The CDR3 runs to 14 residues. Trimming at V came to 5 bases and at J to 8 bases, leaving 4 bases not matched to a gene. Here the CDR3 DNA reads TGTGCCAGCAGCGCGGGACTAGCGGGCGATGAGCAGTTCTTC. Protein: CASSAGLAGDEQFF.